This is a list of T cell receptor beta chains from one sample in a study of T cell repertoires in cytomegalovirus infection. In TCRdb, the reads were re-called with MiXCR into one record per CDR3 protein. The sample has 210,000 or so distinct CDR3 sequences; under 8.5% are singletons. The material sequenced was PBMCs. These TCRs come from a human donor in good health (CMV status not recorded). Some clones in this sample may be carry-over from other donors' samples. Each CDR3 is given with its conserved first and last residue. D genes are given only for firm matches. Clone sizes are given selectively: once, few, many, or a class where the clone is expanded.

V gene: TRBV29-1
D gene: NA
J gene: TRBJ2-2
clone size: few
CDR3 DNA: TGCAGCGTTGAGGGGGCAACCGGGGAGCTGTTTTTT
CDR3 protein: CSVEGATGELFF

V gene: TRBV20-1
D gene: NA
J gene: TRBJ2-3
clone size: NA
CDR3 DNA: TGCAGTGCTAGCATAGCGGCGCAGTCAGATACGCAGTATTTT
CDR3 protein: CSASIAAQSDTQYF

V gene: TRBV6-2/TRBV6-3
D gene: TRBD1
J gene: TRBJ1-5
clone size: many
CDR3 DNA: TGTGCCAGCAGTCATGGGACAGGGGTTACGAATCAGCCCCAGCATTTT
CDR3 protein: CASSHGTGVTNQPQHF

V gene: TRBV20-1
D gene: NA
J gene: TRBJ1-1
clone size: many
CDR3 DNA: TGCAGTGCTGGTAGACAGGAGTTGAACACTGAAGCTTTCTTT
CDR3 protein: CSAGRQELNTEAFF

V gene: TRBV12-3/TRBV12-4
D gene: TRBD1
J gene: TRBJ2-1
clone size: many
CDR3 DNA: TGTGCCAGCAGGACAGGGGGCTGGAGTGAGCAGTTCTTC
CDR3 protein: CASRTGGWSEQFF

V gene: TRBV18
D gene: TRBD2
J gene: TRBJ2-1
clone size: many
CDR3 DNA: TGTGCCAGCTCACCGAGCCTAGCGGAGGGCGGGAATGAGCAGTTCTTC
CDR3 protein: CASSPSLAEGGNEQFF

V gene: TRBV19
D gene: TRBD2
J gene: TRBJ2-2
clone size: many
CDR3 DNA: TGTGCCAGTAGTATGTCGCGGGGGAGGACCGGGGAGCTGTTTTTT
CDR3 protein: CASSMSRGRTGELFF

V gene: TRBV19
D gene: NA
J gene: TRBJ2-1
clone size: many
CDR3 DNA: TGTGCCAGTACTTTGGACTTTCTAGCCTACAATGAGCAGTTCTTC
CDR3 protein: CASTLDFLAYNEQFF

V gene: TRBV29-1
D gene: TRBD2
J gene: TRBJ2-1
clone size: many
CDR3 DNA: TGCAGCGTTGAGACGCGGGGGTACAATGAGCAGTTCTTC
CDR3 protein: CSVETRGYNEQFF

V gene: TRBV7-2
D gene: TRBD1
J gene: TRBJ1-3
clone size: many
CDR3 DNA: TGTGCCAGCAGCTTAGCGCTAGAGGGGGCTGACTTT
CDR3 protein: CASSLALEGADF

V gene: TRBV7-2
D gene: TRBD1
J gene: TRBJ2-7
clone size: many
CDR3 DNA: TGTGCCAGCAGCTTAGCCCGTTTGGACAGGGAACGCGAGCAGTACTTC
CDR3 protein: CASSLARLDREREQYF

V gene: TRBV7-2
D gene: TRBD1
J gene: TRBJ1-4
clone size: many
CDR3 DNA: TGTGCCAGCAGACAGGGGCTCGAAGAAAAACTGTTTTTT
CDR3 protein: CASRQGLEEKLFF

V gene: TRBV7-2
D gene: TRBD1
J gene: TRBJ2-7
clone size: many
CDR3 DNA: TGTGCCAGCAGCCTACTCGGACAGGAAGCAAACGAGCAGTACTTC
CDR3 protein: CASSLLGQEANEQYF

V gene: TRBV29-1
D gene: TRBD2
J gene: TRBJ2-1
clone size: many
CDR3 DNA: TGCAGCGCGCGTCCGGGACTAGCGGGGGGGACGGCAGGTGAGCAGTTCTTC
CDR3 protein: CSARPGLAGGTAGEQFF

V gene: TRBV10-3
D gene: TRBD1
J gene: TRBJ1-2
clone size: NA
CDR3 DNA: TGTGCCATCAGTTTGGGACAGCCCCATGGACGCTACACCTTC
CDR3 protein: CAISLGQPHGRYTF

V gene: TRBV12-3/TRBV12-4
D gene: NA
J gene: TRBJ2-7
clone size: few
CDR3 DNA: TGTGCCAGCAGTTCCCTTCCGGCGGGACGGACCTACGAGCAGTACTTC
CDR3 protein: CASSSLPAGRTYEQYF

V gene: TRBV15
D gene: TRBD1
J gene: TRBJ1-6
clone size: many
CDR3 DNA: TGTGCCACCAGCAGAGATCGGCCCAACAGGGGCTCCTATAATTCACCCCTCCACTTT
CDR3 protein: CATSRDRPNRGSYNSPLHF

V gene: TRBV20-1
D gene: NA
J gene: TRBJ2-5
clone size: many
CDR3 DNA: TGCAGTGCTAGAGATATCCAGGGACAAGAGACCCAGTACTTC
CDR3 protein: CSARDIQGQETQYF

V gene: TRBV20-1
D gene: TRBD1
J gene: TRBJ2-3
clone size: many
CDR3 DNA: TGCAGTGCTAGAGGGACAGGGTTGGATGAGGATACGCAGTATTTT
CDR3 protein: CSARGTGLDEDTQYF

V gene: TRBV7-2
D gene: NA
J gene: TRBJ1-5
clone size: many
CDR3 DNA: TGTGCCAGCAGCCGGACACGTGGGACCAATCAGCCCCAGCATTTT
CDR3 protein: CASSRTRGTNQPQHF

V gene: TRBV7-2
D gene: NA
J gene: TRBJ2-2
clone size: many
CDR3 DNA: TGTGCCAGCAGCTTATTGGGCAGAAACACCGGGGAGCTGTTTTTT
CDR3 protein: CASSLLGRNTGELFF

V gene: TRBV7-9
D gene: TRBD1
J gene: TRBJ1-1
clone size: many
CDR3 DNA: TGTGCCAGCAGCTCAGAAAGGGACAGGGCGAACACTGAAGCTTTCTTT
CDR3 protein: CASSSERDRANTEAFF

V gene: TRBV7-2
D gene: NA
J gene: TRBJ2-1
clone size: many
CDR3 DNA: TGTGCCAGCAGCGAAGTTGGGAAGAGGAAGCAGTTCTTC
CDR3 protein: CASSEVGKRKQFF

V gene: TRBV6-1
D gene: NA
J gene: TRBJ1-1
clone size: many
CDR3 DNA: TGTGCCAGCAGTGAATACAGGACAAACACTGAAGCTTTCTTT
CDR3 protein: CASSEYRTNTEAFF

V gene: TRBV3-1
D gene: TRBD1
J gene: TRBJ2-7
clone size: many
CDR3 DNA: TGTGCCAGCAGCCAAGAAACAGGGGACAACTCCTACGAGCAGTACTTC
CDR3 protein: CASSQETGDNSYEQYF

V gene: TRBV2
D gene: TRBD1
J gene: TRBJ1-4
clone size: few
CDR3 DNA: TGTGCCAGCCTGAGACAGGGAGAAAAACTGTTTTTT
CDR3 protein: CASLRQGEKLFF

V gene: TRBV7-6
D gene: TRBD1
J gene: TRBJ1-1
clone size: many
CDR3 DNA: TGTGCCAGCAGCCCAGCCCAGGGGGCCGAGACTGAAGCTTTCTTT
CDR3 protein: CASSPAQGAETEAFF

V gene: TRBV5-1
D gene: TRBD1
J gene: TRBJ2-6
clone size: many
CDR3 DNA: TGCGCCAGCAGCCCGCAAGCCGGGACAGGGACTGGGGCCAACGTCCTGACTTTC
CDR3 protein: CASSPQAGTGTGANVLTF

V gene: TRBV7-2
D gene: TRBD1
J gene: TRBJ1-2
clone size: NA
CDR3 DNA: TGTGCCAGCAGCTCGGACCGGACAGGGGATGGCTACATCTTC
CDR3 protein: CASSSDRTGDGYIF

V gene: TRBV7-2
D gene: NA
J gene: TRBJ1-3
clone size: many
CDR3 DNA: TGTGCCAGCAGCTTAGGGGCATACTCTGGAAACACCATATATTTT
CDR3 protein: CASSLGAYSGNTIYF

V gene: TRBV29-1
D gene: NA
J gene: TRBJ1-2
clone size: many
CDR3 DNA: TGCAGCGTTGTGACAGCTTCTAACTATGGCTACACCTTC
CDR3 protein: CSVVTASNYGYTF

V gene: TRBV30
D gene: NA
J gene: TRBJ1-5
clone size: few
CDR3 DNA: TGTGCCTGGAGTGTTGGGAATCAGCCCCAGCATTTT
CDR3 protein: CAWSVGNQPQHF

V gene: TRBV7-2
D gene: NA
J gene: TRBJ2-7
clone size: many
CDR3 DNA: TGTGCCAGCAGTCCCTCGGACTACGAGCAGTACTTC
CDR3 protein: CASSPSDYEQYF

V gene: TRBV7-9
D gene: TRBD2
J gene: TRBJ2-1
clone size: many
CDR3 DNA: TGTGCCAGCAGCCACCCCCGGACTAGCGGGGCTCCGGGGCAGTTCTTC
CDR3 protein: CASSHPRTSGAPGQFF

V gene: TRBV20-1
D gene: TRBD1
J gene: TRBJ1-2
clone size: many
CDR3 DNA: TGCAGCCATAACAGGGGAAACTATGGCTACACCTTC
CDR3 protein: CSHNRGNYGYTF

V gene: TRBV7-9
D gene: TRBD2
J gene: TRBJ2-5
clone size: many
CDR3 DNA: TGTGCCAGCAGCCCTCTACTAGCGGGGGGTCAAGAGACCCAGTACTTC
CDR3 protein: CASSPLLAGGQETQYF

V gene: TRBV18
D gene: NA
J gene: TRBJ1-1
clone size: many
CDR3 DNA: TGTGCCAGCTCAGAGAACAGGGTCAGGGACACTGAAGCTTTCTTT
CDR3 protein: CASSENRVRDTEAFF

V gene: TRBV6-2/TRBV6-3
D gene: TRBD2
J gene: TRBJ2-2
clone size: many
CDR3 DNA: TGTGCCAGCAGCAGACTAGCGGTAGGAACCGGGGAGCTGTTTTTT
CDR3 protein: CASSRLAVGTGELFF

V gene: TRBV7-9
D gene: TRBD1
J gene: TRBJ2-2
clone size: many
CDR3 DNA: TGTGCCAGCAGCCGCCTCACAGGGGACACCGGGGAGCTGTTTTTT
CDR3 protein: CASSRLTGDTGELFF

V gene: TRBV6-2/TRBV6-3
D gene: NA
J gene: TRBJ2-2
clone size: many
CDR3 DNA: TGTGCCAGCAGTTTCCTAGCGACGAACACCGGGGAGCTGTTTTTT
CDR3 protein: CASSFLATNTGELFF

V gene: TRBV4-3
D gene: TRBD1
J gene: TRBJ2-4
clone size: few
CDR3 DNA: TGCGCCAGCAGCCCCCTAACTCCGGGACAGGGGGATTTAGCCAAAAACATTCAGTACTTC
CDR3 protein: CASSPLTPGQGDLAKNIQYF

V gene: TRBV19
D gene: NA
J gene: TRBJ2-1
clone size: many
CDR3 DNA: TGTGCCAGTGGTGGAGGGTGGACAGGAAATGAGCAGTTCTTC
CDR3 protein: CASGGGWTGNEQFF

V gene: TRBV7-2
D gene: NA
J gene: TRBJ2-4
clone size: many
CDR3 DNA: TGTGCCAGCAGCTTTCGGACAAACGTCCAAAACATTCAGTACTTC
CDR3 protein: CASSFRTNVQNIQYF

V gene: TRBV6-6
D gene: TRBD1
J gene: TRBJ1-5
clone size: NA
CDR3 DNA: TGTGCCAGCAGCCCCTCGACAGGGTACGGTCAGCCCCAGCATTTT
CDR3 protein: CASSPSTGYGQPQHF

V gene: TRBV7-2
D gene: NA
J gene: TRBJ1-5
clone size: many
CDR3 DNA: TGTGCCAGCAGCTTAGTACAGGGTCTCGGGAATCAGCCCCAGCATTTT
CDR3 protein: CASSLVQGLGNQPQHF

V gene: TRBV13
D gene: NA
J gene: TRBJ1-1
clone size: many
CDR3 DNA: TGTGCCAGCAGTTCGACTGAGGGGACTGAAGCTTTCTTT
CDR3 protein: CASSSTEGTEAFF

V gene: TRBV9
D gene: NA
J gene: TRBJ2-1
clone size: many
CDR3 DNA: TGTGCCAGCAGCGTAGAACTAGTGGACAATGAGCAGTTCTTC
CDR3 protein: CASSVELVDNEQFF

V gene: TRBV6-2/TRBV6-3
D gene: NA
J gene: TRBJ2-7
clone size: many
CDR3 DNA: TGTGCCAGCAGTTACCGGGAAAGCGAGCAGTACTTC
CDR3 protein: CASSYRESEQYF

V gene: TRBV29-1
D gene: NA
J gene: TRBJ1-4
clone size: many
CDR3 DNA: TGCAGCGTTGACGAGGGACGTAATGAAAAACTGTTTTTT
CDR3 protein: CSVDEGRNEKLFF

V gene: TRBV6-5
D gene: TRBD2
J gene: TRBJ2-5
clone size: NA
CDR3 DNA: TGTGCCAGGGATGGGACTAGCATCACTAAGACCCAGTACTTC
CDR3 protein: CARDGTSITKTQYF

V gene: TRBV28
D gene: TRBD1
J gene: TRBJ2-3
clone size: many
CDR3 DNA: TGTGCCAGCAGTTCCCCGGGACAGGGGGCGGTGGATACGCAGTATTTT
CDR3 protein: CASSSPGQGAVDTQYF

V gene: TRBV5-1
D gene: NA
J gene: TRBJ2-7
clone size: many
CDR3 DNA: TGCGCCAGCAGCTCCTCATTACGGGTGGACGAGCAGTACTTC
CDR3 protein: CASSSSLRVDEQYF

V gene: TRBV19
D gene: NA
J gene: TRBJ2-7
clone size: many
CDR3 DNA: TGTGCCAGTAGTATGGGGGGTCATTCCTCCGAGCAGTACTTC
CDR3 protein: CASSMGGHSSEQYF

V gene: TRBV7-8
D gene: NA
J gene: TRBJ2-3
clone size: many
CDR3 DNA: TGTGCCAGCAGCTTAGAGTCAGTATCCCCTTCTGGTGGGGATACGCAGTATTTT
CDR3 protein: CASSLESVSPSGGDTQYF

V gene: TRBV6-2/TRBV6-3
D gene: TRBD2
J gene: TRBJ2-7
clone size: many
CDR3 DNA: TGTGCCAGCAGTTCCTGGACTAGCGGATCCTACGAGCAGTACTTC
CDR3 protein: CASSSWTSGSYEQYF

V gene: TRBV7-2
D gene: NA
J gene: TRBJ1-6
clone size: many
CDR3 DNA: TGTGCCAGCAGCAATGAGTCACCCCTCCACTTT
CDR3 protein: CASSNESPLHF

V gene: TRBV10-3
D gene: TRBD2
J gene: TRBJ2-1
clone size: many
CDR3 DNA: TGTGCCATCAAAGGGTTGGCGGGGGGCACGGGAGAGCAGTTCTTC
CDR3 protein: CAIKGLAGGTGEQFF

V gene: TRBV4-2
D gene: NA
J gene: TRBJ1-5
clone size: many
CDR3 DNA: TGTGCCAGCAGCCCGGACCGAGGCCAGCGAAATCAGCCCCAGCATTTT
CDR3 protein: CASSPDRGQRNQPQHF

V gene: TRBV20-1
D gene: NA
J gene: TRBJ1-5
clone size: many
CDR3 DNA: TGCAGTGCTAGAGAGTGGGGGGATAGCAATCAGCCCCAGCATTTT
CDR3 protein: CSAREWGDSNQPQHF